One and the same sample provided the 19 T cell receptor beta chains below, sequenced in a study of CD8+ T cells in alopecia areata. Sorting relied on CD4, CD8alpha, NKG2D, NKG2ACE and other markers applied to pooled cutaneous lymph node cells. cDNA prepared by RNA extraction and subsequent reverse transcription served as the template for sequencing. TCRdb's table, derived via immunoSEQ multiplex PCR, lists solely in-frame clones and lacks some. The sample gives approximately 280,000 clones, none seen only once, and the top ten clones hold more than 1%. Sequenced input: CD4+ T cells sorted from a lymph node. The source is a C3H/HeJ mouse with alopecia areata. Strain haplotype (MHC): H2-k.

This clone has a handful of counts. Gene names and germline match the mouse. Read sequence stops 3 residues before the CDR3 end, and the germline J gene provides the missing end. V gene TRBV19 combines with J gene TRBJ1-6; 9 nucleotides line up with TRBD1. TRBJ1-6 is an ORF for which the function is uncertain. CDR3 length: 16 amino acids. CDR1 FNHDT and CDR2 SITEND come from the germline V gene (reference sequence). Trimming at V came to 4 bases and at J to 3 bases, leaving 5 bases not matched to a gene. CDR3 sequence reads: CASSSRQGDYNSPLYF. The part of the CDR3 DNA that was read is TGTGCCAGCAGTTCTCGACAGGGGGACTATAATTCGCCC.

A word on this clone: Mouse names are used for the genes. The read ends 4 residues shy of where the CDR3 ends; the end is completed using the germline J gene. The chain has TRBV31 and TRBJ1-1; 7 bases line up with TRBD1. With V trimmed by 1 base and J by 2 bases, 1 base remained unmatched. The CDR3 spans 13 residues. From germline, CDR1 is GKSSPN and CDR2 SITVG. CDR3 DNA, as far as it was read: TGTGCCTGGAGTCGGGACAGCAACACA. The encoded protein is CAWSRDSNT. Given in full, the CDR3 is CAWSRDSNTEVFF. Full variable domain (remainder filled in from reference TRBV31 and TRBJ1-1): AQTIHQWPVAEIKAVGSPLSLGCTIKGKSSPNLYWYWQATGGTLQQLFYSITVGQVESVVQLNLSASRPKDDQFILSTEKLLLSHSGFYLCAWSRDSNTEVFFGKGTRLTVV.

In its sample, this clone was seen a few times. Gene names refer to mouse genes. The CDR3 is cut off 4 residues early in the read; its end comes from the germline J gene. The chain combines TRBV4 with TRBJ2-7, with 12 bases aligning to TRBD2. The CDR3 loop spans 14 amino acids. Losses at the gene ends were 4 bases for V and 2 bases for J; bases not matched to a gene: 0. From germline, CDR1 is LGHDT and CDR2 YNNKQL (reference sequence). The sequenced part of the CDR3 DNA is TGTGCCAGCAGCTGGACTGGGGGGGCCTAT. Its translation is CASSWTGGAY. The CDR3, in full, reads CASSWTGGAYEQYF.

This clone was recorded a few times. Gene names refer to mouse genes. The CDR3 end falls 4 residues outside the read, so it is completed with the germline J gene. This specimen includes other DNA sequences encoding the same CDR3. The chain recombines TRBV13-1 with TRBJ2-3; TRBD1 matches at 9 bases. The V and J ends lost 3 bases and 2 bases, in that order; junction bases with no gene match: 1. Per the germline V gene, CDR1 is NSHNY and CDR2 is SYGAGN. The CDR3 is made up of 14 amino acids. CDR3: CASSGTGAAETLYF. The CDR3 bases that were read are TGTGCCAGCAGTGGGACAGGGGCTGCAGAA.

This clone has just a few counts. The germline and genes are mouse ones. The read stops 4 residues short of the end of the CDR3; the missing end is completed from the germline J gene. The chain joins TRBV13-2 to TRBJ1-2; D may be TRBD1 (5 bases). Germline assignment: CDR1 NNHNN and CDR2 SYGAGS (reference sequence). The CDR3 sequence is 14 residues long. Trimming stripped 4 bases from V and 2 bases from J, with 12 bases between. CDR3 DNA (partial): TGTGCCAGCGGTCCTTCGACAGCGAACTCC. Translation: CASGPSTANS. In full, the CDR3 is CASGPSTANSDYTF.

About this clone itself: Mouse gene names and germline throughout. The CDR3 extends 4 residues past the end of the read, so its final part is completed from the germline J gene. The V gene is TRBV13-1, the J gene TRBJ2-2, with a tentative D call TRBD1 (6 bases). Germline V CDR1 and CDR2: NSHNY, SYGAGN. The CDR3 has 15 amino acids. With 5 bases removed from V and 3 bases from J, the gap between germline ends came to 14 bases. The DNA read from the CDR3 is TGTGCCAGCAGCCCCGGGCCAGGGGACACCGGG. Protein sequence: CASSPGPGDTG. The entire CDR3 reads CASSPGPGDTGQLYF.

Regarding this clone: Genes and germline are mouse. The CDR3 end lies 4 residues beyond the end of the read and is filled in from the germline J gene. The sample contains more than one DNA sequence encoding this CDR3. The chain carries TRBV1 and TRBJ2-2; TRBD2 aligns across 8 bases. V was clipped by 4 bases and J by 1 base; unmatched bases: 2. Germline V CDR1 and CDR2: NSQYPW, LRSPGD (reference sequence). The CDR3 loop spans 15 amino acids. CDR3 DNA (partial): TGCACCTGCAGTGGCGACTGGGGAAACACCGGG. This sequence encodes CTCSGDWGNTG. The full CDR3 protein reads CTCSGDWGNTGQLYF.

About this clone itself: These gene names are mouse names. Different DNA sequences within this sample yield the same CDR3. CDR3 DNA, as far as it was read: TGCACCTGCAGTGCAGATAGGGGGAGGAACACCGGG. Translated, it gives CTCSADRGRNTG. The CDR3, in full, reads CTCSADRGRNTGQLYF. The gene calls are TRBV1 and TRBJ2-2; possible D gene TRBD1, 6 bases. The read ends 4 residues shy of where the CDR3 ends; the end is completed using the germline J gene. V was pared by 0 bases and J by 2 bases, with 10 bases between. The CDR3 has 16 residues. Germline assignment: CDR1 NSQYPW and CDR2 LRSPGD (reference sequence). The full variable domain, rest sourced from reference TRBV1 and TRBJ2-2, is VTLLEQNPRWRLVPRGQAVNLRCILKNSQYPWMSWYQQDLQKQLQWLFTLRSPGDKEVKSLPGADYLATRVTDTELRLQVANMSQGRTLYCTCSADRGRNTGQLYFGEGSKLTVL.

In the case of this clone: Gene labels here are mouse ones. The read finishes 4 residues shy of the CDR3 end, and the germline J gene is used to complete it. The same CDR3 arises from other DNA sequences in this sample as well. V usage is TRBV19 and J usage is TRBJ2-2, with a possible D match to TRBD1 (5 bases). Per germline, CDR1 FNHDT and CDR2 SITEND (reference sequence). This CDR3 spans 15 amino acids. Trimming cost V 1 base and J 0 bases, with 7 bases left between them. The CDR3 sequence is CASSIQGTNTGQLYF. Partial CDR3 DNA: TGTGCCAGCAGTATACAGGGTACAAACACCGGG.

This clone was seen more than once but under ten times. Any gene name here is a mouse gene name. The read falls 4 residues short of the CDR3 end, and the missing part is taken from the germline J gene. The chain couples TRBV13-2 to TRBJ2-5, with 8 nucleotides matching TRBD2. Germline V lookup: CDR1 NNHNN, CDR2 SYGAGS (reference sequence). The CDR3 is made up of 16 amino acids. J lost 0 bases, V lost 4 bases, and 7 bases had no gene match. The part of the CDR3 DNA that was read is TGTGCCAGCGGTCCAACTGGGGGTGTTAACCAAGAC. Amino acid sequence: CASGPTGGVNQD. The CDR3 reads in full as CASGPTGGVNQDTQYF.

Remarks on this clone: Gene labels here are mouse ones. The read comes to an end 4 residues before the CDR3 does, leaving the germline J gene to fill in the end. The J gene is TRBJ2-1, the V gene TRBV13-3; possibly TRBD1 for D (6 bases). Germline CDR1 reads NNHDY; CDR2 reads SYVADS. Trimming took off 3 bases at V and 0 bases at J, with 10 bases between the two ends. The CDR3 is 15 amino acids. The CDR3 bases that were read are TGTGCCAGCAGTGGGACAGAAGATAACTATGCT. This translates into CASSGTEDNYA. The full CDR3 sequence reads CASSGTEDNYAEQFF.

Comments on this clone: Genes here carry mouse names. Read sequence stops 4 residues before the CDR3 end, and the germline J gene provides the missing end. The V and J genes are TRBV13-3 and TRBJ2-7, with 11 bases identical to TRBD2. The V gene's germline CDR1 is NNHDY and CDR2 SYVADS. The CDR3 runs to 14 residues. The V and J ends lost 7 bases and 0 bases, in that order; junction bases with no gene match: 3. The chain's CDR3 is CASGDWGNSYEQYF. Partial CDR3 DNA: TGTGCCAGCGGGGACTGGGGGAACTCCTAT.

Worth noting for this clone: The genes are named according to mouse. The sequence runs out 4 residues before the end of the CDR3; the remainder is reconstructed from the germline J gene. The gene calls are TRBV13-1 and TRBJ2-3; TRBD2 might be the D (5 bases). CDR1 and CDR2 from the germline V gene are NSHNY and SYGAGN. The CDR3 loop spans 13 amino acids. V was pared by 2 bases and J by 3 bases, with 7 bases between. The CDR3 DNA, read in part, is TGTGCCAGCAGTGAGGCTGGGGCAGAA. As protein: CASSEAGAE. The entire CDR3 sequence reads CASSEAGAETLYF.

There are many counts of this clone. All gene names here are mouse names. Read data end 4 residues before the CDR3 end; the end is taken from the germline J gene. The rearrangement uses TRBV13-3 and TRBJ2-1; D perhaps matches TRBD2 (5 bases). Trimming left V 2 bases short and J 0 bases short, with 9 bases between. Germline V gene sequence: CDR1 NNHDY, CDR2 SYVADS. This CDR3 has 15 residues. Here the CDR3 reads CASSDWALNYAEQFF. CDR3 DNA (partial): TGTGCCAGCAGTGACTGGGCCCTTAACTATGCT.

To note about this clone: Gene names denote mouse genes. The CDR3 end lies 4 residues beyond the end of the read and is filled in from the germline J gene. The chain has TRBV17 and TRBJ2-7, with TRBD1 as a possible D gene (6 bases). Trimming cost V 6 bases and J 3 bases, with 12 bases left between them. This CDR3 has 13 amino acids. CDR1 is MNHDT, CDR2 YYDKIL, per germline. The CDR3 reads CASRPGQNYEQYF. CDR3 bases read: TGTGCTAGCAGGCCGGGACAAAACTAT.

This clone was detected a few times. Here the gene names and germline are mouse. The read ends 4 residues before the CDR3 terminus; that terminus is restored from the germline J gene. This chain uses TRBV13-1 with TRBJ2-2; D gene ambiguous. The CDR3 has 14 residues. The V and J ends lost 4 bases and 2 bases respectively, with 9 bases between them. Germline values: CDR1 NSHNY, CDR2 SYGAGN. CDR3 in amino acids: CASSPYTNTGQLYF. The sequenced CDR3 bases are TGTGCCAGCAGTCCCTATACTAACACCGGG.

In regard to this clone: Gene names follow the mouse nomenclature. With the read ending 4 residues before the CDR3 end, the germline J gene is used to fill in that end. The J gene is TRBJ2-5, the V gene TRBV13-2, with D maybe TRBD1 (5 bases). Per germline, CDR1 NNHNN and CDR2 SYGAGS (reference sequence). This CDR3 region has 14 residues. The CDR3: CASGDITGWDTQYF. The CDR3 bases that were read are TGTGCCAGCGGTGATATAACAGGATGGGAC.

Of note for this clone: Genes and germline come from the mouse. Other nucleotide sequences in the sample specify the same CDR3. The CDR3: CASSLGDRNSDYTF. CDR3 DNA (partial): TGTGCCAGCTCTCTGGGGGACAGAAACTCC. V usage is TRBV12-1 and J usage is TRBJ1-2; 7 bases match TRBD1. From the germline J gene comes the end of the CDR3, since the read stops 4 residues before it. Germline lookup yields CDR1 SGHSN and CDR2 HYEKVE. The J segment lost 1 base and the V segment lost 1 base, leaving 2 bases of the junction unmatched. The length of the CDR3 is 14 residues.

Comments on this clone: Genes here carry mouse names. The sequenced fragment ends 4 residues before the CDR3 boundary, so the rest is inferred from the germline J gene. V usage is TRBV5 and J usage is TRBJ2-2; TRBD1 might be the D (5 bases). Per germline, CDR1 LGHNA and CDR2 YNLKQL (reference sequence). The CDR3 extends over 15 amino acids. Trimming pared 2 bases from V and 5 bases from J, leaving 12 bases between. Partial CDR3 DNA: TGTGCCAGCAGCCAAAAGACAGCCTGGACCGGG. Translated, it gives CASSQKTAWTG. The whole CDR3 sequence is CASSQKTAWTGQLYF.